The 11 T cell receptor beta chains presented below share a single source sample, sequenced in a study of T cells in Graves' hyperthyroidism and ophthalmopathy. RNA transcripts yielded amplified TCR beta CDR3 regions. The HTBI set primed first-round TCR CDR3 RT-PCR. TCRdb reprocessed the multiplex PCR reads with MiXCR, giving one entry per CDR3 protein. The data hold a few hundred thousand distinct CDR3 sequences, with around a fifth observed a single time. Sample: blood. The receptors come from a woman in her 70s with Graves' ophthalmopathy.

The chain couples TRBV6-6 to TRBJ2-3; no clear D gene. The CDR3 length is 16 residues. V was clipped by 2 bases and J by 5 bases, with 17 bases between them. Germline V lookup: CDR1 MNHNY, CDR2 SVGAGI (reference sequence). The chain's CDR3 is CASSYKASPLLDTQYF. The CDR3 DNA reads TGTGCCAGCAGTTACAAAGCGTCACCTCTCCTAGATACGCAGTATTTT.

This clonotype was seen many times. The V gene is TRBV12-3 or TRBV12-4, the J gene TRBJ1-1; 7 bases map to TRBD1. The length of the CDR3 is 16 residues. V was clipped by 5 bases and J by 6 bases; unmatched bases: 15. The CDR3 sequence: CASSNRQGRSSAEAFF. CDR3 in DNA: TGTGCCAGCAGTAACCGACAGGGACGATCCTCCGCTGAAGCTTTCTTT.

This clonotype has a handful of counts. The CDR3 reads CASSPQGRGAFF. CDR3 coding DNA: TGTGCCAGCAGCCCCCAGGGACGGGGGGCTTTCTTT. The chain recombines TRBV6-2 or TRBV6-3 with TRBJ1-1, with D perhaps TRBD1 (5 bases). Trimming cost V 6 bases and J 11 bases, with 16 bases left between them. CDR3 length: 12 residues. In germline, CDR1 is MNHEY, CDR2 SVGEGT.

This clonotype occurred once. The chain links TRBV10-3 to TRBJ2-2; 15 nucleotides agree with TRBD2. After removal of 6 bases from V and 7 bases from J, the junction contained 6 bases not matched to a gene. Germline-derived CDR1 and CDR2 are ENHRY and SYGVKD. This CDR3 spans 16 amino acids. CDR3 residues: CAIRRGGLAGGGELFF. The CDR3 coding sequence is TGTGCCATCAGAAGAGGGGGACTAGCGGGAGGCGGGGAGCTGTTTTTT.

The rearrangement joins TRBV25-1 to TRBJ2-6, with 8 bases identical to TRBD1. This CDR3 is built from 16 residues. Germline V gene lookup returns CDR1 MGHDK and CDR2 SYGVNS. The V gene end was trimmed by 6 bases and the J gene end by 0 bases; junction bases not matched to a gene: 4. The CDR3 region is CASRPDRGSGANVLTF. CDR3 DNA sequence: TGTGCCAGCAGACCAGACAGGGGCTCTGGGGCCAACGTCCTGACTTTC.

This clonotype was seen many times. The chain employs TRBV5-6 and TRBJ1-5; 7 bases are a match to TRBD1. Germline trimming cut 4 bases from V and 3 bases from J; bases unmatched to any gene: 13. The CDR3 totals 17 residues. The germline V gene encodes CDR1 SGHDT and CDR2 YYEEEE. The CDR3 nucleotides read TGTGCCAGCAGCCGAAAGATCTCCGGGACAGTCAATCAGCCCCAGCATTTT. The encoded protein is CASSRKISGTVNQPQHF.

The chain couples TRBV6-5 to TRBJ1-4; D remains ambiguous. V was clipped by 1 base and J by 3 bases, with 9 bases between them. CDR1 is MNHEY, CDR2 SVGAGI, per germline. The CDR3 is 15 amino acids. CDR3 sequence (DNA): TGTGCCAGCAGTTACTTTCAGGAGCCTAATGAAAAACTGTTTTTT. This translates into CASSYFQEPNEKLFF.

This clonotype was observed many times. The chain links TRBV2 to TRBJ2-5; 10 bases map to TRBD1. The CDR3 consists of 15 residues. Looked up from germline, CDR1 is SNHLY and CDR2 is FYNNEI. The ends lost 7 bases at V and 1 base at J; junction bases unmatched: 6. CDR3 in amino acids: CASTWTGGVQETQYF. The CDR3 DNA reads TGTGCCAGCACCTGGACAGGGGGTGTCCAAGAGACCCAGTACTTC. The full variable domain, completed using reference TRBV2 and TRBJ2-5, is EPEVTQTPSHQVTQMGQEVILRCVPISNHLYFYWYRQILGQKVEFLVSFYNNEISEKSEIFDDQFSVERPDGSNFTLKIRSTKLEDSAMYFCASTWTGGVQETQYFGPGTRLLVL.

This clonotype was seen just once. A much larger clone differs from this one at a single base, so this may be a read error. The chain couples TRBV2 to TRBJ2-3, with a possible D match to TRBD1 (5 bases). TRBJ1-5 explains the end of the DNA better; the J call may be wrong. In germline, CDR1 is SNHLY, CDR2 FYNNEI. The CDR3 has 14 amino acids. The DNA for the CDR3 is TGTGCCAGCCGGCGGGGGAAAAGCACAGATACGCAGCATTTT. It specifies CASRRGKSTDTQHF.

This clonotype has just a few counts. The chain combines TRBV10-1 with TRBJ2-7; 11 nucleotides agree with TRBD2. The J segment lost 3 bases and the V segment lost 6 bases, leaving 7 bases of the junction unmatched. The CDR3 loop spans 15 amino acids. Germline CDR1 and CDR2: WNHNN and SYGVQD (reference sequence). The CDR3 protein is CASSGTSGSLYEQYF. Here the CDR3 DNA reads TGCGCCAGCAGCGGTACTAGCGGGAGCCTCTACGAGCAGTACTTC.

The chain combines TRBV7-2 with TRBJ2-3, with D perhaps matching TRBD2 (6 bases). This CDR3 has 15 residues. Germline CDR1 SGHTA, CDR2 FQGNSA. V gave up 2 bases and J gave up 5 bases, with 14 bases separating them. The chain's CDR3 is CASSLSILGGDTQYF. DNA of the CDR3: TGTGCCAGCAGCTTATCCATTTTGGGGGGAGATACGCAGTATTTT.